This entry lists 17 T cell receptor beta chains sequenced from one sample in a study of graft-versus-host responses after intestinal transplantation. Produced via immunoSEQ multiplex PCR; TCRdb's table is partial and in-frame only. The profile shows 25,000 to 35,000 clones, about 90% of them singletons. The input for sequencing was PBMCs, taken about 420 days after intestinal transplantation. These receptor sequences come from a human patient who received an intestinal transplant, so some T cells may come from the graft donor.

The CDR3 region is CSASYGEQFF. The CDR3 nucleotides read TGCAGTGCTAGCTACGGTGAGCAGTTCTTC. The V and J genes are TRBV20-1 and TRBJ2-1; unclear D gene. CDR3 length: 10 amino acids. Germline lookup yields CDR1 DFQATT and CDR2 SNEGSKA (reference sequence). V lost 3 bases to trimming and J lost 9 bases, with 6 bases between them.

Only one count was recorded for this clone. This sequence joins TRBV4-1 and TRBJ2-2, with unresolved D. Trimming cost V 5 bases and J 3 bases, with 10 bases left between them. Germline values: CDR1 MGHRA, CDR2 YSYEKL. The CDR3 length is 14 residues. The CDR3 nucleotides read TGCGCCAGCAGCTCCCGGGCCTACACCGGGGAGCTGTTTTTT. Its translation: CASSSRAYTGELFF.

The CDR3 sequence: CASSVAGGRTEAFF. CDR3 DNA sequence: TGTGCCAGCAGCGTAGCTGGGGGGCGGACTGAAGCTTTCTTT. V is TRBV9 and J is TRBJ1-1; perhaps TRBD1 as D (6 bases). Trimming left V 0 bases short and J 5 bases short, with 11 bases between. The CDR3 has 14 amino acids. CDR1 and CDR2 (germline): SGDLS, YYNGEE.

The rearrangement joins TRBV6-1 to TRBJ1-1; D gene unclear. There are 13 residues in the CDR3. V dropped 1 base and J dropped 2 bases, with 5 bases sitting between them. Germline CDR1 reads MNHNS; CDR2 reads SASEGT. The CDR3 DNA follows: TGTGCCAGCAGTGAAGACGAAAACACTGAAGCTTTCTTT. Translation gives CASSEDENTEAFF.

The V gene is TRBV6-5, the J gene TRBJ2-7; 7 bases match TRBD2. The CDR3 length is 15 residues. V lost 2 bases and J lost 3; bases outside the gene matches: 7. Germline lookup yields CDR1 MNHEY and CDR2 SVGAGI. CDR3 sequence reads: CASSYDGGGNYEQYF. The CDR3 nucleotides read TGTGCCAGCAGTTACGACGGCGGGGGAAACTACGAGCAGTACTTC.

V usage is TRBV19 and J usage is TRBJ1-4; D not certain. Per the germline V gene, CDR1 is LNHDA and CDR2 is SQIVND (reference sequence). Trimming took 3 bases from V and 8 from J, leaving 13 bases between them. This CDR3 spans 14 amino acids. CDR3 loop: CASSILPGKEKLFF. The CDR3 region has the DNA TGTGCCAGTAGTATCCTCCCTGGGAAGGAAAAACTGTTTTTT.

This chain joins TRBV6-5 and TRBJ2-7; D gene unclear. This CDR3 spans 15 amino acids. Trimming took 3 bases from V and 0 from J, leaving 12 bases between them. Germline V gene data show CDR1 as MNHEY and CDR2 as SVGAGI. This CDR3 reads CASSYGPDGSYEQYF. DNA for the CDR3: TGTGCCAGCAGTTATGGCCCCGATGGCTCCTACGAGCAGTACTTC.

The rearrangement links TRBV6-1 to TRBJ2-7; D remains ambiguous. The CDR3 length is 16 residues. V was cut by 2 bases and J by 3 bases, with 17 bases left in between. Germline V lookup: CDR1 MNHNS, CDR2 SASEGT. In DNA, the CDR3 is TGTGCCAGCAGTGAACTCCCGTCATCCACCTACTACGAGCAGTACTTC. As protein: CASSELPSSTYYEQYF.

To note about this clone: This same CDR3 is encoded by further DNA sequences in the sample. The chain uses TRBV9 and TRBJ2-1, with D unclear. V lost 0 bases to trimming and J lost 10 bases, with 11 bases between them. The CDR3 covers 13 residues. The germline V gene encodes CDR1 SGDLS and CDR2 YYNGEE. The CDR3 protein is CASSVAGEGEQFF. The DNA of the CDR3 is TGTGCCAGCAGCGTAGCTGGGGAAGGGGAGCAGTTCTTC.

The V call is TRBV6-1, the J call TRBJ2-7; no firm D call. The germline CDR1 and CDR2 sequences are MNHNS and SASEGT. This CDR3 has 15 amino acids. Trimming stripped 5 bases from V and 7 bases from J, with 21 bases between. The CDR3 spells CASSLRAHLIGEQYF. The CDR3 DNA reads TGTGCCAGCAGTCTCCGGGCCCACTTAATTGGGGAGCAGTACTTC.

This chain uses TRBV27 with TRBJ2-7; D may match TRBD1 or TRBD2 (6 bases each). The V and J ends lost 6 bases and 2 bases respectively, with 14 bases between them. Germline V gene data show CDR1 as MNHEY and CDR2 as SMNVEV (reference sequence). The length of the CDR3 is 14 residues. This CDR3 is CASRPGGRPYEQYF. CDR3 nucleotide sequence: TGTGCCAGCAGACCCGGGGGCAGACCCTACGAGCAGTACTTC.

This chain links TRBV7-9 with TRBJ2-3; 7 positions match TRBD2. The junction had 12 bases not matched to a gene; V was cut back by 5 bases and J by 4 bases. CDR3 length equals 16 residues. Germline-derived CDR1 and CDR2 are SEHNR and FQNEAQ (reference sequence). CDR3 nucleotides: TGTGCCAGCAGCCTAAGAGGGAGCGGGGTTCCAGATACGCAGTATTTT. Translating gives CASSLRGSGVPDTQYF.

V gene TRBV5-1 combines with J gene TRBJ1-1, with D possibly being TRBD1 (5 bases). CDR3 length: 17 residues. V was cut by 0 bases and J by 4 bases, with 19 bases left in between. Germline V lookup: CDR1 SGHRS, CDR2 YFSETQ. The CDR3 DNA reads TGCGCCAGCAGCTTGGAAAGGGTTGCCGGGACCATCACTGAAGCTTTCTTT. Protein product: CASSLERVAGTITEAFF.

The chain couples TRBV28 to TRBJ2-7; D not certain. Germline V lookup: CDR1 MDHEN, CDR2 SYDVKM. The V and J ends lost 4 bases and 4 bases respectively, with 20 bases between them. The CDR3 contains 16 residues. CDR3 loop: CASSYSVSPPPYEQYF. CDR3 DNA: TGTGCCAGCAGTTACAGCGTCTCGCCCCCACCTTACGAGCAGTACTTC.

By frequency in the sample, this clone is medium-sized. The chain uses TRBV6-6 and TRBJ1-1; 8 bases map to TRBD1. Germline CDR1 is MNHNY and CDR2 is SVGAGI (reference sequence). V was clipped by 2 bases and J by 4 bases; unmatched bases: 9. The CDR3 extends over 16 amino acids. CDR3 coding DNA: TGTGCCAGCAGTTACAATCAGGGGGCGGGAATCACTGAAGCTTTCTTT. Its translation: CASSYNQGAGITEAFF.

The chain recombines TRBV15 with TRBJ2-5; 10 bases align to TRBD2. V trimming: 3 bases; J trimming: 2 bases; junction bases outside the gene matches: 3. CDR1 and CDR2 (germline): LNHNV, YYDKDF (reference sequence). The CDR3 has 15 amino acids. The CDR3 protein is CATSSPSGSQETQYF. The CDR3 DNA follows: TGTGCCACCAGCAGTCCTAGCGGGAGTCAAGAGACCCAGTACTTC.

The genes are TRBV10-3 and TRBJ2-3; 9 bases map to TRBD1. This CDR3 is built from 15 residues. Germline CDR1 ENHRY, CDR2 SYGVKD. Trimming removed 4 bases from V and 1 base from J; junction bases left unmatched: 3. CDR3 coding DNA: TGTGCCATCAGTGCTCGACAGGGGGGCACAGATACGCAGTATTTT. It is translated as CAISARQGGTDTQYF.